This T cell receptor beta chain was sequenced in a study of blood T cell repertoires in COVID-19. Some clones are missing from TCRdb's copy, which holds only in-frame ones; the method was immunoSEQ multiplex PCR. The data contain about 60,000 clones, 80% to 90% of them singletons. CDR1 is GTSNPN, CDR2 SVGIG, per germline (reference sequence). The germline V and J ends were trimmed by 1 base and 15 bases, with 20 bases remaining between them. The CDR3 consists of 13 residues. Sequencing was done on a sample of peripheral blood. The receptor was isolated from an elderly woman with active COVID-19. The rearrangement uses TRBV30 and TRBJ2-3; the D gene is possibly TRBD2 (5 bases). The CDR3 sequence: CAWSAASGIFQYF. For the CDR3, the DNA is TGTGCCTGGAGTGCCGCTTCCGGGATCTTCCAATATTTT.